One and the same sample provided the 10 T cell receptor beta chains below, sequenced in a study of response to subunit inactivated influenza vaccine. TCRdb analysed the RT-PCR reads with MiXCR anew, one entry per CDR3 protein. The sample lists more than 450,000 distinct CDR3 sequences, 12% occurring once. The sequencing here drew on PBMCs from blood, taken on the day of vaccination. These receptors were collected from a man aged 50 to 59 who received an inactivated influenza vaccine.

The V gene is TRBV29-1, the J gene TRBJ1-2, with D maybe TRBD1 (5 bases). The V end lost 5 bases, the J end lost 7 bases, and 26 bases lay between the germline ends. Germline lookup yields CDR1 SQVTM and CDR2 ANQGSEA. The CDR3 is made up of 16 amino acids. CDR3 DNA sequence: TGCAGCGTTCCCCATGAGAAAGACAGCCCACCATTTGGCTACACCTTC. Protein sequence: CSVPHEKDSPPFGYTF. The variable domain in full, with the rest retrieved from reference TRBV29-1 and TRBJ1-2, is SAVISQKPSRDICQRGTSLTIQCQVDSQVTMMFWYRQQPGQSLTLIATANQGSEATYESGFVIDKFPISRPNLTFSTLTVSNMSPEDSSIYLCSVPHEKDSPPFGYTFGSGTRLTVV.

This clonotype has just a few counts. The J gene is TRBJ2-7, the V gene TRBV30; D might be TRBD2 (5 bases). The V end lost 4 bases, the J end lost 0 bases, and 10 bases lay between the germline ends. The CDR3 runs 13 residues. Germline values: CDR1 GTSNPN, CDR2 SVGIG (reference sequence). In DNA, the CDR3 is TGTGCCTGGACCTCCGGGAACTCCTACGAGCAGTACTTC. Amino acid sequence: CAWTSGNSYEQYF.

The gene calls are TRBV7-6 and TRBJ2-6; D remains unclear. Germline CDR1 SGHVS, CDR2 FNYEAQ. The CDR3 length is 14 residues. V shed 8 bases and J shed 1 base, with 9 bases lying between them. CDR3 nucleotide sequence: TGTGCCAGCCATTCGGGTTCTGGGGCCAACGTCCTGACTTTC. This gives the protein CASHSGSGANVLTF.

This clonotype came up a few times. The chain combines TRBV6-2 or TRBV6-3 with TRBJ2-1, with 8 bases identical to TRBD1. Trimming at V came to 1 base and at J to 8 bases, leaving 7 bases not matched to a gene. Germline values: CDR1 MNHEY, CDR2 SVGEGT. The CDR3 totals 15 residues. CDR3 DNA sequence: TGTGCCAGCAGTTACTACCAGGGGGCTCGGTATGAGCAGTTCTTC. This sequence encodes CASSYYQGARYEQFF.

This clonotype was counted many times. V gene TRBV20-1 combines with J gene TRBJ2-7, with D uncertain. The germline CDR1 and CDR2 sequences are DFQATT and SNEGSKA (reference sequence). V dropped 0 bases and J dropped 2 bases, with 14 bases sitting between them. This CDR3 region has 15 residues. The DNA of the CDR3 is TGCAGTGCTAGAGATCAGGCTAGACCTGCCTACGAGCAGTACTTC. Protein product: CSARDQARPAYEQYF.

The CDR3 nucleotides are TGTGCCAGCAGCCCGCGCCGGGGTAAAGAGACCCAGTACTTC. It codes for CASSPRRGKETQYF. The chain links TRBV7-2 to TRBJ2-5; tentative D call: TRBD2 (5 bases). The V gene lost 5 bases and the J gene lost 3 bases, with 13 bases spanning the gap. The CDR3 has 14 amino acids. Germline values: CDR1 SGHTA, CDR2 FQGNSA.

The V gene is TRBV6-5, the J gene TRBJ2-7; a weak D match, TRBD2 (7 bases). This CDR3 is 15 amino acids long. The V end lost 2 bases, the J end lost 4 bases, and 15 bases lay between the germline ends. Germline V lookup: CDR1 MNHEY, CDR2 SVGAGI. The CDR3 here is CASSYGLGGGYEQYF. The CDR3, as DNA: TGTGCCAGCAGTTACGGATTAGGGGGGGGGTACGAGCAGTACTTC.

The gene calls are TRBV5-6 and TRBJ2-7; D remains ambiguous. From germline, CDR1 is SGHDT and CDR2 YYEEEE. The CDR3 totals 14 residues. The V end lost 4 bases, the J end lost 4 bases, and 15 bases lay between the germline ends. The CDR3 reads CASSTSLNRYEQYF. DNA of the CDR3: TGTGCCAGCAGCACCAGCCTGAATCGATACGAGCAGTACTTC.

This clonotype was seen only a few times. The gene calls are TRBV7-8 and TRBJ2-3; D is possibly TRBD2 (6 bases). The CDR3 contains 16 residues. Germline CDR1 is SGHVS and CDR2 is FQNEAQ. V was shortened by 0 bases and J by 10 bases, with 20 bases between the two germline ends. The CDR3 protein is CASSLAQGTAGEAQYF. Here the CDR3 DNA reads TGTGCCAGCAGCTTAGCTCAAGGGACTGCCGGGGAGGCGCAGTATTTT.

This clonotype has a count of ten or more. V and J are TRBV18 and TRBJ2-1; D possibly corresponds to TRBD1 (6 bases). V was pared by 3 bases and J by 1 base, with 7 bases between. The CDR3 contains 14 residues. Per germline, CDR1 KGHSH and CDR2 LQKENI. The CDR3 loop reads CASSPDSSYNEQFF. The DNA for the CDR3 is TGTGCCAGCTCACCGGACAGTTCCTACAATGAGCAGTTCTTC.